A single sample gave rise to the 14 T cell receptor beta chains below, sequenced in a study of blood T cell repertoires in COVID-19. Sequencing was performed with immunoSEQ multiplex PCR; in TCRdb, only in-frame clones are kept and a portion is missing. The data show 250,000 to 300,000 clones, with more than 75% seen just once and 15% held by the top ten. Sequenced material: PBMCs or T cells enriched from blood (not recorded which). Receptor source: a man between 18 and 35 years old who had recovered from COVID-19.

The chain combines TRBV30 with TRBJ1-1; no clear D. V was cut by 2 bases and J by 0 bases, with 10 bases left in between. CDR1 and CDR2 (germline): GTSNPN, SVGIG (reference sequence). The CDR3 has 14 amino acids. CDR3 residues: CAWSFQYMNTEAFF. The CDR3 nucleotides read TGTGCCTGGAGTTTCCAGTACATGAACACTGAAGCTTTCTTT.

V is TRBV9 and J is TRBJ2-1; TRBD2 agrees at 10 bases. This CDR3 has 18 residues. J gave up 4 bases and V 4 bases, and 14 bases lay outside the gene matches. CDR1 is SGDLS and CDR2 is YYNGEE in the germline V gene. As DNA, the CDR3 is TGTGCCAGCAGCCTTACTAATACCGCTAGCGGGAGTTACAATGAGCAGTTCTTC. The encoded protein is CASSLTNTASGSYNEQFF.

The chain uses TRBV5-1 and TRBJ1-4; no reliable D call. V was cut by 0 bases and J by 0 bases, with 9 bases left in between. Germline values: CDR1 SGHRS, CDR2 YFSETQ. The CDR3 has 16 residues. CDR3 nucleotides: TGCGCCAGCAGCTTGGGAAGCCCTGCAACTAATGAAAAACTGTTTTTT. Translating it yields CASSLGSPATNEKLFF.

The chain is built from TRBV20-1 and TRBJ1-5; tentative D call: TRBD1 (5 bases). V lost 3 bases and J 0 bases, leaving 9 bases between the germline ends. This CDR3 spans 14 amino acids. CDR1 and CDR2 (germline): DFQATT, SNEGSKA (reference sequence). CDR3 DNA sequence: TGCAGTGCTAGTAGGGGTTATAGCAATCAGCCCCAGCATTTT. This codes for CSASRGYSNQPQHF.

This rearrangement joins TRBV5-6 to TRBJ2-5; TRBD2 matches at 7 bases. Germline assignment: CDR1 SGHDT and CDR2 YYEEEE. With V trimmed by 1 base and J by 6 bases, 6 bases remained unmatched. This CDR3 contains 14 residues. CDR3 sequence (DNA): TGTGCCAGCAGCTTGAAGGGACTAATGAAGACCCAGTACTTC. Translation gives CASSLKGLMKTQYF.

The CDR3 DNA reads TGTGCCATGTCACAGGGGAACACTGAAGCTTTCTTT. It is translated as CAMSQGNTEAFF. V is TRBV10-3 and J is TRBJ1-1, with D tentatively TRBD1 (6 bases). The V gene's germline CDR1 is ENHRY and CDR2 SYGVKD. This CDR3 region has 12 residues. The V and J ends lost 9 bases and 1 base respectively, with 9 bases between them.

The chain joins TRBV2 to TRBJ1-4; maybe TRBD1 (6 bases). The V gene lost 6 bases and the J gene lost 12 bases, with 14 bases spanning the gap. Germline lookup yields CDR1 SNHLY and CDR2 FYNNEI. The CDR3 is 12 amino acids. This chain's CDR3 is CASRTGRYELFF. CDR3 DNA: TGTGCCAGCAGAACAGGGCGGTATGAACTGTTTTTT.

This clone was observed at least ten times. J is TRBJ2-7 and V is TRBV27; the D gene is possibly TRBD2 (5 bases). Trimming cost V 6 bases and J 4 bases, with 13 bases left between them. Per the germline V gene, CDR1 is MNHEY and CDR2 is SMNVEV (reference sequence). The CDR3 spans 13 residues. In nucleotides, the CDR3 is TGTGCCAGCAGATCTCTAGCTCGATACGAGCAGTACTTC. Its protein is CASRSLARYEQYF.

The chain joins TRBV10-3 to TRBJ2-3; D is ambiguous. The CDR3 totals 15 residues. Germline V gene lookup returns CDR1 ENHRY and CDR2 SYGVKD. Trimming removed 7 bases at V and 6 bases at J, with 20 bases between. The chain's CDR3 is CAITAANALSDTQYF. In DNA, the CDR3 is TGTGCCATCACCGCGGCAAACGCACTTAGTGATACGCAGTATTTT.

The rearrangement links TRBV6-5 to TRBJ1-5; D call uncertain. Per germline, CDR1 MNHEY and CDR2 SVGAGI. This CDR3 is built from 13 residues. Trimming removed 7 bases at V and 1 base at J, with 8 bases between. The CDR3 region has the DNA TGTGCCAGCACGGTTTTGAGCAATCAGCCCCAGCATTTT. It encodes CASTVLSNQPQHF.

The CDR3 loop reads CASRGAPSYTQYF. The DNA for the CDR3 is TGTGCCAGCAGGGGGGCACCTTCCTATACGCAGTATTTT. The V call is TRBV28, the J call TRBJ2-3; possible D gene TRBD1, 6 bases. Germline CDR1 MDHEN, CDR2 SYDVKM. V gave up 6 bases and J gave up 7 bases, with 14 bases separating them. The CDR3 covers 13 residues. The full variable domain, rest sourced from reference TRBV28 and TRBJ2-3, is DVKVTQSSRYLVKRTGEKVFLECVQDMDHENMFWYRQDPGLGLRLIYFSYDVKMKEKGDIPEGYSVSREKKERFSLILESASTNQTSMYLCASRGAPSYTQYFGPGTRLTVL.

This clone is a singleton in its sample. This same CDR3 is encoded by further DNA sequences in the sample. This chain connects TRBV29-1 to TRBJ1-2, with D unclear. Germline values: CDR1 SQVTM, CDR2 ANQGSEA. The V end was cut by 0 bases, the J end by 6 bases, with 5 bases between. This CDR3 region has 11 residues. Written as DNA, the CDR3 is TGCAGCGTTGAAGAGAGGGATGGCTACACCTTC. This translates into CSVEERDGYTF.

V gene TRBV3-1 (or the pseudogene TRBV3-2) combines with J gene TRBJ1-2; D uncertain. Trimming removed 3 bases from V and 4 bases from J, with 15 bases in between. Germline values: CDR1 LGHDT, CDR2 YNNKEL (reference sequence). CDR3 length: 15 residues. The CDR3: CASSQDDPAGYGYTF. CDR3 DNA: TGTGCCAGCAGCCAGGACGACCCTGCGGGCTATGGCTACACCTTC.

The J gene is TRBJ1-6, the V gene TRBV27; TRBD1 matches at 7 bases. The germline V gene encodes CDR1 MNHEY and CDR2 SMNVEV (reference sequence). V gave up 6 bases and J gave up 10 bases; unmatched junction bases: 6. The CDR3 runs to 13 residues. The CDR3 DNA reads as TGTGCCAGCAGCACCACAGGGGACTCACCCCTCCACTTT. Amino acid sequence: CASSTTGDSPLHF.